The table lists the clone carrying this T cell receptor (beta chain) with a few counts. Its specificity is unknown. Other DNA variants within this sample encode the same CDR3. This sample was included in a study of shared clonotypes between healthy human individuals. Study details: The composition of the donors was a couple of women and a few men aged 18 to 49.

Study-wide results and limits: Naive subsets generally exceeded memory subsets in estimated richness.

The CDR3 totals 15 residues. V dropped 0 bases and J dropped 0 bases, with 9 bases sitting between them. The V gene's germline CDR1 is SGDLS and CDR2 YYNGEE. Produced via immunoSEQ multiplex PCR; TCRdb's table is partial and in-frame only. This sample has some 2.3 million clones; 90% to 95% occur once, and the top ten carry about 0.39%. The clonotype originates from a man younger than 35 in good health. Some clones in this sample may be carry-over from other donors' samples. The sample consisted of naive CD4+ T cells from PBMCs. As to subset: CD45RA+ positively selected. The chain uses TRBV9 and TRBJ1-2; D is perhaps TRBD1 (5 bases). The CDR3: CASSVGQGPNYGYTF. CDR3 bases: TGTGCCAGCAGCGTAGGGCAGGGACCTAACTATGGCTACACCTTC.